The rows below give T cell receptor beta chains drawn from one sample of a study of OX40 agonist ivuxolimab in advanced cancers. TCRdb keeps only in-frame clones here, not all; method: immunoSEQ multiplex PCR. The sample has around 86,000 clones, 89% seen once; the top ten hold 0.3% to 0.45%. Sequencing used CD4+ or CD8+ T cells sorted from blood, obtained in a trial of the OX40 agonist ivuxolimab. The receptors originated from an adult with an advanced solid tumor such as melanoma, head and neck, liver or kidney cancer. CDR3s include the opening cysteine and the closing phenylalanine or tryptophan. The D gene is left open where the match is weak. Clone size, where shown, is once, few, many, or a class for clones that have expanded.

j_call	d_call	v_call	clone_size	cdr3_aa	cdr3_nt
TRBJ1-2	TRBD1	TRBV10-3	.	CAIKEGDRDNYGYTF	TGTGCCATCAAGGAGGGGGACAGGGATAACTATGGCTACACCTTC
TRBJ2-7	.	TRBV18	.	CASSRDTGKYEQYF	TGTGCCAGCTCGCGTGACACAGGGAAGTACGAGCAGTACTTC
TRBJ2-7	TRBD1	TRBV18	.	CASSPQGQGDYEQYF	TGTGCCAGCTCGCCCCAGGGACAGGGAGACTACGAGCAGTACTTC
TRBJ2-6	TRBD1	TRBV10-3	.	CAITGQGGSSGANVLTF	TGTGCCATCACCGGACAGGGTGGGAGCTCTGGGGCCAACGTCCTGACTTTC
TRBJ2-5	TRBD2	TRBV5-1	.	CASSPPGLAGFQETQYF	TGCGCCAGCAGCCCGCCGGGACTAGCGGGCTTCCAAGAGACCCAGTACTTC
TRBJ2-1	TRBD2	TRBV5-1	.	CASSLGLAGTYNEQFF	TGCGCCAGCAGCTTGGGACTAGCGGGAACCTACAATGAGCAGTTCTTC
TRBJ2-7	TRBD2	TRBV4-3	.	CASSLGTSGIYEQYF	TGCGCCAGCAGCCTTGGGACTAGCGGGATTTACGAGCAGTACTTC
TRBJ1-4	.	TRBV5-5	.	CASSLGTAEKLFF	TGTGCCAGCAGCTTGGGGACAGCTGAAAAACTGTTTTTT
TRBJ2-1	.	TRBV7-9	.	CASSRLVLNEQFF	TGTGCCAGCAGCAGACTAGTCCTCAATGAGCAGTTCTTC
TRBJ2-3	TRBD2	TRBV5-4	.	CASSLFLAGAVDTQYF	TGTGCCAGCAGCTTGTTTTTAGCGGGAGCTGTAGATACGCAGTATTTT
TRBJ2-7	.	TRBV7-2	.	CASSPTWPVSYEQYF	TGTGCCAGCAGCCCCACATGGCCCGTTTCCTACGAGCAGTACTTC
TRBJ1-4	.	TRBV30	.	CAWSVWERHEKLFF	TGTGCCTGGAGTGTATGGGAGCGGCATGAAAAACTGTTTTTT
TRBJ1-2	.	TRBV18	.	CASSLSDGRTGGYTF	TGTGCCAGCTCACTTTCGGACGGAAGAACGGGGGGCTACACCTTC
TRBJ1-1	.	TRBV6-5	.	CASSSLHGNTEAFF	TGTGCCAGCAGTTCCCTACATGGGAACACTGAAGCTTTCTTT
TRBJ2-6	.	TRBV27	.	CASSLSTDRSGANVLTF	TGTGCCAGCAGTTTATCCACAGATCGATCTGGGGCCAACGTCCTGACTTTC
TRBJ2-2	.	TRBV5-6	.	CASSLGRNTGELFF	TGTGCCAGCAGCTTGGGCCGGAACACCGGGGAGCTGTTTTTT
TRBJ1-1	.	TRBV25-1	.	CASSQGGNTEAFF	TGTGCCAGCTCGCAAGGGGGGAACACTGAAGCTTTCTTT
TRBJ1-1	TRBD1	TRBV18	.	CASSPGTDEAFF	TGTGCCAGCTCACCCGGGACAGATGAAGCTTTCTTT
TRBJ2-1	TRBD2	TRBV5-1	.	CASSLGTGGRDNEQFF	TGCGCCAGCAGCTTGGGCACGGGAGGGCGGGACAATGAGCAGTTCTTC
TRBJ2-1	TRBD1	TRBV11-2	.	CASSLGGTGVYNEQFF	TGTGCCAGCAGCTTAGGAGGGACAGGGGTCTACAATGAGCAGTTCTTC
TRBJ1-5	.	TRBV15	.	CATSTAGTLGNQPQHF	TGTGCCACCAGCACTGCTGGGACATTAGGCAATCAGCCCCAGCATTTT
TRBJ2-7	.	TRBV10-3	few	CAISVGTNYEQYF	TGTGCCATCAGTGTAGGCACAAACTACGAGCAGTACTTC
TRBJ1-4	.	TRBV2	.	CASSASDEKLFF	TGTGCCAGCAGTGCTTCTGATGAAAAACTGTTTTTT
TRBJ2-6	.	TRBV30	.	CAWSVLASGANVLTF	TGTGCCTGGAGTGTACTTGCCTCTGGGGCCAACGTCCTGACTTTC
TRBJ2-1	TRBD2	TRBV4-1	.	CASSQVEREPYNEQFF	TGCGCCAGCAGCCAAGTGGAGCGGGAGCCTTACAATGAGCAGTTCTTC
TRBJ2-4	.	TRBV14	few	CASSQDFQNIQYF	TGTGCCAGCAGCCAAGATTTTCAGAACATTCAGTACTTC
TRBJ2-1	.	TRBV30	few	CAWSVHKYNEQFF	TGTGCCTGGAGTGTTCACAAATACAATGAGCAGTTCTTC
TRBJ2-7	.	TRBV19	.	CASSSGASAYEQYF	TGTGCCAGTTCATCCGGGGCTAGCGCCTACGAGCAGTACTTC
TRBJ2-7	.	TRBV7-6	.	CASSLVRGSYEQYF	TGTGCCAGCAGCTTAGTCAGGGGCTCCTACGAGCAGTACTTC
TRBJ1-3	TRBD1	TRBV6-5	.	CASSRTGFRNTIYF	TGTGCCAGCAGCAGGACAGGTTTCCGAAACACCATATATTTT
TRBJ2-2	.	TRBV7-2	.	CASSLGGTVNTGELFF	TGTGCCAGCAGCTTAGGGGGGACGGTGAACACCGGGGAGCTGTTTTTT
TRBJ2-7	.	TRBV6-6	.	CASSRGSYEQYF	TGTGCCAGCAGCCGCGGCAGTTACGAGCAGTACTTC
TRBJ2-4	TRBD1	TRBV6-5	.	CASSTGAGDIQYF	TGTGCCAGCAGTACAGGGGCCGGAGACATTCAGTACTTC
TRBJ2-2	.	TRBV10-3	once	CAISEGGNTGELFF	TGTGCCATCAGTGAGGGGGGGAACACCGGGGAGCTGTTTTTT
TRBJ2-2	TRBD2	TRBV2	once	CASSLSGRAAGELFF	TGTGCCAGCAGTCTTAGCGGGAGGGCGGCCGGGGAGCTGTTTTTT
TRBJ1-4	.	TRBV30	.	CAWSRQRNEKLFF	TGTGCCTGGAGTCGACAGCGTAATGAAAAACTGTTTTTT
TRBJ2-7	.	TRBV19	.	CASSTGWGYSYEQYF	TGTGCCAGTAGTACCGGGTGGGGGTACTCCTACGAGCAGTACTTC
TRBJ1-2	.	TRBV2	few	CASSEAGRIYGYTF	TGTGCCAGCAGTGAAGCCGGCAGGATCTATGGCTACACCTTC
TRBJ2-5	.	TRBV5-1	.	CASMSVPGTQETQYF	TGCGCCAGCATGTCTGTTCCCGGGACACAAGAGACCCAGTACTTC
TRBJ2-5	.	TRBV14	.	CASSQDGLAGETQYF	TGTGCCAGCAGCCAAGATGGTCTAGCCGGGGAGACCCAGTACTTC
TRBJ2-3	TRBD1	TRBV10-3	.	CAISESRRAGGLNGVTDTQYF	TGTGCCATCAGTGAGTCACGAAGGGCAGGGGGCCTCAACGGAGTTACAGATACGCAGTATTTT
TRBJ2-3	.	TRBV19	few	CASSIGGIADTQYF	TGTGCCAGTAGTATAGGGGGGATAGCAGATACGCAGTATTTT
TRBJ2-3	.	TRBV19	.	CASSIQGADTQYF	TGTGCCAGTAGTATCCAAGGGGCGGATACGCAGTATTTT
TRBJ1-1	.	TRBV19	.	CASSKAHSNTEAFF	TGTGCCAGTAGTAAGGCCCACTCCAACACTGAAGCTTTCTTT
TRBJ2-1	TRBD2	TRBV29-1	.	CSVESSGNPYNEQFF	TGCAGCGTTGAATCTAGCGGGAATCCTTACAATGAGCAGTTCTTC
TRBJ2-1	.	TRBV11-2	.	CASSPRDGKASYNEQFF	TGTGCCAGCAGCCCAAGAGACGGGAAGGCTTCCTACAATGAGCAGTTCTTC
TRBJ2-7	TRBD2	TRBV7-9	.	CASSLEGHRTSGSYEQYF	TGTGCCAGCAGCTTAGAGGGTCATAGGACTAGCGGGAGTTACGAGCAGTACTTC
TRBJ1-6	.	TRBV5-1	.	CASSLDIPNSPLHF	TGCGCCAGCAGCTTGGACATACCTAATTCACCCCTCCACTTT
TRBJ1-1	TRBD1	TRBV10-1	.	CASRQGLNTEAFF	TGCGCCAGCAGACAGGGGTTGAACACTGAAGCTTTCTTT
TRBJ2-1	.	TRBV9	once	CASSPSGGEQFF	TGTGCCAGCAGCCCCAGTGGGGGGGAGCAGTTCTTC
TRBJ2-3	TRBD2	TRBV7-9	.	CASSPILAGGGSGTDTQYF	TGTGCCAGCAGCCCAATACTAGCGGGAGGCGGGTCTGGCACAGATACGCAGTATTTT
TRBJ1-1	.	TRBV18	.	CASSPARTGEAFF	TGTGCCAGCTCGCCCGCCAGGACTGGTGAAGCTTTCTTT
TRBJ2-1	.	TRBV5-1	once	CASSTSSSYNEQFF	TGCGCCAGCAGCACCAGCAGCTCCTACAATGAGCAGTTCTTC
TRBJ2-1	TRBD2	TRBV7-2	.	CASSIGRSGGKFF	TGTGCCAGCAGCATCGGTCGTAGCGGGGGCAAGTTCTTC